This TCR beta chain is from a study of beta chain features in type 1 diabetes. Study-level results: Type 1 diabetes patients had TCRB CDR3s that were shorter (moderately but significantly so) in all four CD4+ subsets.

The sample holds a few counts of this clone. Its target is unknown. Per germline, CDR1 SQVTM and CDR2 ANQGSEA. The V gene end was trimmed by 7 bases and the J gene end by 7 bases; junction bases not matched to a gene: 13. The CDR3 has 14 amino acids. Every bit of the isolated RNA underwent reverse transcription, so sequencing read expressed TCRB transcripts. The assay was immunoSEQ multiplex PCR, and TCRdb's table has in-frame clones only and misses some. The sample gives around 600,000 clones, 9.5% to 15% of which show up once; around 0.12% is in the top ten. The sequenced material came from naive CD4+ T cells from blood. V usage is TRBV29-1 and J usage is TRBJ2-1; the match to TRBD1 covers 7 bases. The TCR sequence derives from a man aged 25 to 40 with type 1 diabetes. CDR3 in DNA: TGCAGCGCCGAGAGGGGGCAAAGGGGTAATGAGCAGTTCTTC. This sequence encodes CSAERGQRGNEQFF.